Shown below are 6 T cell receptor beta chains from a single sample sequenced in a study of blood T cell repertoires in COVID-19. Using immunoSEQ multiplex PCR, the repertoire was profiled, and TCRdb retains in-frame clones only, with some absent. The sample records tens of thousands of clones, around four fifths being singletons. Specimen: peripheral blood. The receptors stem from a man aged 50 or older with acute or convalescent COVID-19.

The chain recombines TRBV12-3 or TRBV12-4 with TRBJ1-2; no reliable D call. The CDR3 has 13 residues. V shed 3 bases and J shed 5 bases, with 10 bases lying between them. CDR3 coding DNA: TGTGCCAGCAGTTTGGCCGTGTTATATGGCTACACCTTC. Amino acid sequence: CASSLAVLYGYTF.

The CDR3 DNA sequence: TGTGCCAGGTGGACTAGCGGGAGCGATGAGCAGTTCTTC. Translated: CARWTSGSDEQFF. This sequence joins TRBV2 and TRBJ2-1; TRBD2 aligns across 13 bases. Looked up from germline, CDR1 is SNHLY and CDR2 is FYNNEI. The J segment lost 8 bases and the V segment lost 9 bases, leaving 4 bases of the junction unmatched. The CDR3 spans 13 residues.

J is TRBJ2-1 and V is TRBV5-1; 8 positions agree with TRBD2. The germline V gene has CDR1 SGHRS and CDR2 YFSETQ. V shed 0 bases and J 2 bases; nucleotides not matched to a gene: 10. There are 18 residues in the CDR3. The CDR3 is CASSLESLASGPYNEQFF. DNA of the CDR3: TGCGCCAGCAGCTTGGAATCCCTGGCTAGCGGGCCCTACAATGAGCAGTTCTTC. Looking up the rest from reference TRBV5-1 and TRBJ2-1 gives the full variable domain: KAGVTQTPRYLIKTRGQQVTLSCSPISGHRSVSWYQQTPGQGLQFLFEYFSETQRNKGNFPGRFSGRQFSNSRSEMNVSTLELGDSALYLCASSLESLASGPYNEQFFGPGTRLTVL.

CDR3 sequence reads: CASSEIGGTEAFF. CDR3 nucleotides: TGTGCCAGCAGTGAAATAGGGGGCACTGAAGCTTTCTTT. This sequence joins TRBV6-1 and TRBJ1-1, with TRBD1 as a possible D gene (6 bases). Trimming left V 2 bases short and J 4 bases short, with 8 bases between. In germline, CDR1 is MNHNS, CDR2 SASEGT. This CDR3 spans 13 amino acids.

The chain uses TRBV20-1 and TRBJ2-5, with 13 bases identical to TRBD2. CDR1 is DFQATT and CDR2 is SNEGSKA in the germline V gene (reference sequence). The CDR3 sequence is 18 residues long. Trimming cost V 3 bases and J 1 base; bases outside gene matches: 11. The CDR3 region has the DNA TGCAGTGCTAGTGCGGGACTAGCGGGGTTTTCCTTCCAAGAGACCCAGTACTTC. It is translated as CSASAGLAGFSFQETQYF.

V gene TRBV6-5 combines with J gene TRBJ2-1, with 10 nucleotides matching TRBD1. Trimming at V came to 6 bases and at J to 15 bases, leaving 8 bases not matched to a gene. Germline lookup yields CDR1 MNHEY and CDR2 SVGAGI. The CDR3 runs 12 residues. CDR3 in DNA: TGTGCCAGCAGCCCGACAGGGGGCGCCCCGTTCTTC. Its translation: CASSPTGGAPFF.